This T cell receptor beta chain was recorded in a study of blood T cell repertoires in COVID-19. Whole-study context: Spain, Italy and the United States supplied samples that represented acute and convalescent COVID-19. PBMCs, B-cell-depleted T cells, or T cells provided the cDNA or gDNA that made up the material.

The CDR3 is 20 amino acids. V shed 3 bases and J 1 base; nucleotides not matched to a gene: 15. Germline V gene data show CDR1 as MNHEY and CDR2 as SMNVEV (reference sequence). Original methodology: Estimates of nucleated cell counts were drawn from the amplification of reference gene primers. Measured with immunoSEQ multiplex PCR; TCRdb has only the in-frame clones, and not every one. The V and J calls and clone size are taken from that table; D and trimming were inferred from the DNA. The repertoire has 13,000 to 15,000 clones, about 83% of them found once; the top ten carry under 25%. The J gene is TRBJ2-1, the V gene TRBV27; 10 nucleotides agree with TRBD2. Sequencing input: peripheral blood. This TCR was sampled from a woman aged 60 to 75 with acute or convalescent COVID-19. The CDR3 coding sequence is TGTGCCAGCAGTTTCCTTTTCAGCGCTAGCGGGAGAGGTTCCTACAATGAGCAGTTCTTC. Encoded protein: CASSFLFSASGRGSYNEQFF.